Following are 22 T cell receptor beta chains from one sample sequenced in a study of regulatory T cells in long-lasting Graves disease. Time point described: newly diagnosed GD, antithyroid drugs for less than 3 months. PBMCs provided the RNA from which the TCR library was made. Relying on iRepertoire HTBI primers and Arm-PCR of CDR3 regions, the team built TCR beta libraries. MiXCR, run by TCRdb on the multiplex PCR reads, gives a single entry per CDR3 protein. The table includes fewer than 350,000 distinct CDR3 sequences, 15% to 20% detected once. This specimen consisted of peripheral blood mononuclear cells (PBMCs), obtained at new diagnosis, from a patient treated with antithyroid drugs. Receptors were obtained from a female donor with Graves disease.

This clonotype was picked up many times. This chain links TRBV7-9 with TRBJ1-5; tentative D call: TRBD1 (5 bases). Per germline, CDR1 SEHNR and CDR2 FQNEAQ (reference sequence). The length of the CDR3 is 15 residues. Trimming removed 5 bases from V and 4 bases from J, with 15 bases in between. The CDR3, as DNA: TGTGCCAGCAGCGAATCCGGGACGGAGAATCAGCCCCAGCATTTT. It is translated as CASSESGTENQPQHF. Combining the CDR3 with reference TRBV7-9 and TRBJ1-5 gives the whole variable domain DTGVSQNPRHKITKRGQNVTFRCDPISEHNRLYWYRQTLGQGPEFLTYFQNEAQLEKSRLLSDRFSAERPKGSFSTLEIQRTEQGDSAMYLCASSESGTENQPQHFGDGTRLSIL.

This clonotype was observed at least ten times. The chain combines TRBV27 with TRBJ2-7, with 10 bases that match TRBD2. V trimming: 4 bases; J trimming: 0 bases; junction bases outside the gene matches: 3. Germline V gene data show CDR1 as MNHEY and CDR2 as SMNVEV (reference sequence). There are 15 residues in the CDR3. The CDR3: CASSSSGSLSYEQYF. CDR3 nucleotide sequence: TGTGCCAGCAGTTCTAGCGGGAGCCTCTCCTACGAGCAGTACTTC.

This clonotype was detected ten times or more. CDR3 sequence (DNA): TGTGCCAGCAGTTTCGGGGTTCACGAGCAGTACTTC. It yields the protein CASSFGVHEQYF. V gene TRBV12-3 or TRBV12-4 combines with J gene TRBJ2-7, with D possibly matching TRBD2 (5 bases). The CDR3 has 12 residues. The V end lost 3 bases, the J end lost 5 bases, and 8 bases lay between the germline ends.

This clonotype was counted ten times or more. The chain is built from TRBV30 and TRBJ2-2, with D perhaps matching TRBD1 (5 bases). V lost 4 bases to trimming and J lost 5 bases, with 11 bases between them. Germline V CDR1 and CDR2: GTSNPN, SVGIG (reference sequence). There are 13 residues in the CDR3. DNA of the CDR3: TGTGCCTGGAACCAGGGCGGTACCGGGGAGCTGTTTTTT. Its translation is CAWNQGGTGELFF.

The chain has TRBV5-6 and TRBJ2-7; D is perhaps TRBD2 (6 bases). CDR1 and CDR2 (germline): SGHDT, YYEEEE. The CDR3 extends over 17 amino acids. Trimming pared 0 bases from V and 3 bases from J, leaving 19 bases between. Here the CDR3 reads CASSLVASVSRHYEQYF. The CDR3 DNA follows: TGTGCCAGCAGCTTGGTTGCTAGCGTATCAAGACACTACGAGCAGTACTTC. Full variable domain (outside the CDR3, taken from reference TRBV5-6 and TRBJ2-7): DAGVTQSPTHLIKTRGQQVTLRCSPKSGHDTVSWYQQALGQGPQFIFQYYEEEERQRGNFPDRFSGHQFPNYSSELNVNALLLGDSALYLCASSLVASVSRHYEQYFGPGTRLTVT.

The table lists this clonotype with many counts. V usage is TRBV28 and J usage is TRBJ2-1; 7 bases align to TRBD2. Trimming removed 2 bases from V and 6 bases from J; junction bases left unmatched: 7. CDR3 length: 15 amino acids. The V gene's germline CDR1 is MDHEN and CDR2 SYDVKM. This CDR3 reads CASSLELASLNEQFF. Written as DNA, the CDR3 is TGTGCCAGCAGTTTAGAACTAGCGTCCCTCAATGAGCAGTTCTTC. The whole variable domain, filled in from reference TRBV28 and TRBJ2-1, reads DVKVTQSSRYLVKRTGEKVFLECVQDMDHENMFWYRQDPGLGLRLIYFSYDVKMKEKGDIPEGYSVSREKKERFSLILESASTNQTSMYLCASSLELASLNEQFFGPGTRLTVL.

This clonotype has a handful of counts. The rearrangement uses TRBV5-5 and TRBJ2-1, with 11 bases matching TRBD2. CDR1 SGHKS and CDR2 YYEKEE come from the germline V gene (reference sequence). With V trimmed by 4 bases and J by 6 bases, 12 bases remained unmatched. This CDR3 comprises 17 residues. The CDR3 DNA reads as TGTGCCAGCAGCGAGGACAGGGTAGCGGGAGGGGGCAATGAGCAGTTCTTC. Encoded protein: CASSEDRVAGGGNEQFF.

This clonotype was seen ten or more times. The J gene is TRBJ2-2, the V gene TRBV19; D not resolved. CDR1 is LNHDA, CDR2 SQIVND, per germline (reference sequence). The CDR3 has 18 residues. V was trimmed by 2 bases and J by 2 bases, leaving 18 bases between them. DNA for the CDR3: TGTGCCAGTAGTATACCACGAAGAAAGGGATCCAACACCGGGGAGCTGTTTTTT. This sequence encodes CASSIPRRKGSNTGELFF.

This clonotype was counted at least ten times. The chain employs TRBV15 and TRBJ2-5; a possible D gene is TRBD1 (5 bases). V lost 4 bases and J lost 4, with 28 bases in between. Germline V CDR1 and CDR2: LNHNV, YYDKDF (reference sequence). This CDR3 is 19 amino acids long. Here the CDR3 reads CATSIRQLPSAFQAETQYF. The CDR3 DNA follows: TGTGCCACCAGCATCCGACAGCTCCCAAGCGCTTTCCAGGCAGAGACCCAGTACTTC.

This clonotype has ten or more counts. The chain uses TRBV12-5 and TRBJ1-2, with 10 bases identical to TRBD1. Germline V gene data show CDR1 as LGHNT and CDR2 as FRNRAP. J was trimmed by 0 bases and V by 4 bases; bases with no gene match: 5. The CDR3 contains 16 residues. The CDR3 DNA follows: TGTGCTAGTGGTTCTAGGACAGGGGGATCTAACTATGGCTACACCTTC. The encoded protein is CASGSRTGGSNYGYTF. The full variable domain, its missing parts supplied by reference TRBV12-5 and TRBJ1-2, is DARVTQTPRHKVTEMGQEVTMRCQPILGHNTVFWYRQTMMQGLELLAYFRNRAPLDDSGMPKDRFSAEMPDATLATLKIQPSEPRDSAVYFCASGSRTGGSNYGYTFGSGTRLTVV.

This clonotype was seen repeatedly, ten times or more. The CDR3 nucleotides read TGTGCCACCAGGGCAGGGGGCGCTAGCACAGATACGCAGTATTTT. This gives the protein CATRAGGASTDTQYF. V gene TRBV15 combines with J gene TRBJ2-3; 8 nucleotides align to TRBD1. Per germline, CDR1 LNHNV and CDR2 YYDKDF (reference sequence). The trim removed 6 bases at V and 0 bases at J, leaving 5 bases unmatched. The CDR3 sequence is 15 residues long.

This clonotype has at least ten counts. The CDR3 is CASSPRASGGWVQYF. In DNA form, the CDR3 reads TGTGCCAGCAGTCCTCGGGCTAGTGGCGGTTGGGTGCAGTATTTT. The chain combines TRBV12-3 or TRBV12-4 with TRBJ2-3, with no clear D. CDR3 size: 15 residues. V gave up 5 bases and J gave up 11 bases, with 23 bases separating them.

This sequence joins TRBV19 and TRBJ2-7; 9 bases are shared with TRBD2. The V and J ends lost 10 bases and 6 bases, in that order; junction bases with no gene match: 10. The CDR3 sequence is 13 residues long. The V gene's germline CDR1 is LNHDA and CDR2 SQIVND (reference sequence). CDR3 bases: TGTGCCACCTCCGGCGGGAGGGGCCGCGAGCAGTACTTC. Its translation is CATSGGRGREQYF.

This clonotype occurred many times. The chain recombines TRBV20-1 with TRBJ2-5; no reliable D call. The CDR3 length is 13 residues. Between the trimmed V and J ends, which lost 6 bases and 0 bases, there was a span of 11 bases. Germline CDR1 is DFQATT and CDR2 is SNEGSKA (reference sequence). This CDR3 reads CSALTSYQETQYF. The CDR3 DNA reads as TGCAGTGCCCTGACCAGTTACCAAGAGACCCAGTACTTC.

This clonotype was found many times. This chain connects TRBV28 to TRBJ1-5; D remains unclear. Germline lookup yields CDR1 MDHEN and CDR2 SYDVKM. The CDR3 runs to 14 residues. Trimming left V 2 bases short and J 4 bases short, with 9 bases between. CDR3 sequence reads: CASSLPFGNQPQHF. For the CDR3, the DNA is TGTGCCAGCAGTTTACCCTTTGGGAATCAGCCCCAGCATTTT.

The V and J genes are TRBV12-3 or TRBV12-4 and TRBJ2-1; no reliable D call. The CDR3 has 13 amino acids. V was cut by 5 bases and J by 7 bases, with 12 bases left in between. For the CDR3, the DNA is TGTGCCAGCAGTCCGAAGAGGCTGAATGAGCAGTTCTTC. Residues: CASSPKRLNEQFF.

The gene calls are TRBV2 and TRBJ2-1; D remains unclear. The V end was cut by 6 bases, the J end by 1 base, with 16 bases between. CDR3 length equals 16 residues. CDR1 is SNHLY and CDR2 is FYNNEI in the germline V gene. CDR3: CASSARPYGSYNEQFF. CDR3 sequence (DNA): TGTGCCAGCAGCGCCCGCCCCTATGGGTCCTACAATGAGCAGTTCTTC.

This clonotype was recorded at least ten times. The J gene is TRBJ1-2, the V gene TRBV28; 7 bases agree with TRBD1. Germline CDR1 is MDHEN and CDR2 is SYDVKM. Trimming took 6 bases from V and 8 from J; bases not matched to a gene: 9. The CDR3 sequence is 13 residues long. CDR3 nucleotides: TGTGCCAGCAGGTCTGACAGGGTCGGGGGCTACACCTTC. Its translation: CASRSDRVGGYTF.

The V and J genes are TRBV28 and TRBJ2-1, with 7 bases aligning to TRBD2. The CDR3 has 14 residues. The germline gives CDR1 MDHEN, CDR2 SYDVKM. V lost 4 bases to trimming and J lost 7 bases; unmatched junction nucleotides: 7. The CDR3 sequence: CASSSGLGSNEQFF. CDR3 bases: TGTGCCAGCAGTTCTGGACTAGGCTCAAATGAGCAGTTCTTC.

This clonotype was seen ten or more times. The V gene is TRBV29-1, the J gene TRBJ1-1; tentative D call: TRBD1 (6 bases). Germline CDR1 reads SQVTM; CDR2 reads ANQGSEA. Trimming shortened V by 6 bases and J by 4 bases, and 12 bases separated the two germline ends. The CDR3 totals 12 residues. For the CDR3, the DNA is TGCAGCGTGGCGTGGGGGCTCACTGAAGCTTTCTTT. Protein: CSVAWGLTEAFF.

This clonotype showed up many times. The chain recombines TRBV5-1 with TRBJ2-7, with TRBD1 identical over 9 bases. Germline-derived CDR1 and CDR2 are SGHRS and YFSETQ. This CDR3 spans 13 amino acids. After removal of 6 bases from V and 6 bases from J, the junction contained 7 bases not matched to a gene. The CDR3: CASTRTGVGEQYF. DNA for the CDR3: TGCGCCAGCACCCGGACAGGGGTTGGCGAGCAGTACTTC.

This clonotype appeared many times. The chain combines TRBV24-1 with TRBJ2-7, with TRBD1 matching over 8 bases. Germline CDR1 KGHDR, CDR2 SFDVKD. The CDR3 has 14 residues. J gave up 6 bases and V 2 bases, and 5 bases lay outside the gene matches. The CDR3 DNA is TGTGCCACCAGTGATTCGGGACAGGCTCGCGAGCAGTACTTC. It encodes CATSDSGQAREQYF.